The 27 T cell receptor beta chains in this list originate from one sample, sequenced in a study of blood T cell repertoires in COVID-19. Clones were read by immunoSEQ multiplex PCR, and TCRdb kept only the in-frame ones, dropping some. This table has 200,000 to 250,000 clones, approximately 85% appearing once. The sample taken for sequencing was peripheral blood. Receptors were obtained from a man aged 45-65 years with COVID-19, enrolled during active disease.

This chain links TRBV12-3 or TRBV12-4 with TRBJ2-5; maybe TRBD2 (6 bases). V lost 2 bases and J lost 5, with 9 bases in between. This CDR3 region has 13 residues. The CDR3, as DNA: TGTGCCAGCAGTTTAATTGGAGGGGAGACCCAGTACTTC. Translated, it gives CASSLIGGETQYF.

This sequence joins TRBV7-2 and TRBJ1-6; D ambiguous. Trimming removed 5 bases at V and 16 bases at J, with 12 bases between. The CDR3 has 11 amino acids. Looked up from germline, CDR1 is SGHTA and CDR2 is FQGNSA. In DNA form, the CDR3 reads TGTGCCAGCAGCCTCCACGGTCCACTCCACTTT. It translates to CASSLHGPLHF.

The V call is TRBV2, the J call TRBJ2-7; no clear D. Germline-derived CDR1 and CDR2 are SNHLY and FYNNEI. This CDR3 is 11 amino acids long. Trimming pared 4 bases from V and 4 bases from J, leaving 5 bases between. The CDR3 spells CASSGLYEQYF. CDR3 nucleotides: TGTGCCAGCAGTGGTCTGTACGAGCAGTACTTC. The variable domain in full, with the rest retrieved from reference TRBV2 and TRBJ2-7, is EPEVTQTPSHQVTQMGQEVILRCVPISNHLYFYWYRQILGQKVEFLVSFYNNEISEKSEIFDDQFSVERPDGSNFTLKIRSTKLEDSAMYFCASSGLYEQYFGPGTRLTVT.

The rearrangement uses TRBV10-3 and TRBJ1-1; a weak D match, TRBD1 (6 bases). CDR1 is ENHRY, CDR2 SYGVKD, per germline. The CDR3 consists of 14 residues. V dropped 3 bases and J dropped 4 bases, with 12 bases sitting between them. The CDR3 DNA follows: TGTGCCATCAGTGACTCCGGGGGGCTCACTGAAGCTTTCTTT. Translating gives CAISDSGGLTEAFF.

The chain links TRBV4-1 to TRBJ1-5; 7 bases match TRBD1. This CDR3 comprises 14 residues. The V gene end was trimmed by 1 base and the J gene end by 4 bases; junction bases not matched to a gene: 1. The germline gives CDR1 MGHRA, CDR2 YSYEKL. The CDR3 DNA reads TGCGCCAGCAGCCAAGGGACAGGTAATCAGCCCCAGCATTTT. Its translation: CASSQGTGNQPQHF.

This chain links TRBV5-4 with TRBJ2-3, with TRBD2 identical over 7 bases. Trimming cost V 4 bases and J 6 bases; bases outside gene matches: 14. The CDR3 length is 16 residues. Germline lookup yields CDR1 SGHNT and CDR2 YYREEE (reference sequence). CDR3 sequence: CASSTRLASGADTQYF. As DNA, the CDR3 is TGTGCCAGCAGCACTAGACTAGCTTCGGGTGCGGATACGCAGTATTTT. The whole variable domain, remainder taken from reference TRBV5-4 and TRBJ2-3, is ETGVTQSPTHLIKTRGQQVTLRCSSQSGHNTVSWYQQALGQGPQFIFQYYREEENGRGNFPPRFSGLQFPNYSSELNVNALELDDSALYLCASSTRLASGADTQYFGPGTRLTVL.

This clone was seen just once. This chain joins TRBV7-2 and TRBJ2-2; D is uncertain. V was pared by 2 bases and J by 6 bases, with 4 bases between. This CDR3 spans 12 amino acids. The germline V gene has CDR1 SGHTA and CDR2 FQGNSA. CDR3 DNA: TGTGCCAGCAGCTTATATGCCGGGGAGCTGTTTTTT. Translated, it gives CASSLYAGELFF.

This clone has only a few counts. The chain is built from TRBV5-5 and TRBJ2-1; 8 nucleotides match TRBD1. The CDR3 is made up of 13 amino acids. V lost 5 bases, J lost 8 bases, and 6 bases stayed unmatched. Germline V gene sequence: CDR1 SGHKS, CDR2 YYEKEE (reference sequence). In DNA form, the CDR3 reads TGTGCCAGCAGAAAGGACAGGGTTGATGAGCAGTTCTTC. Translating it yields CASRKDRVDEQFF. Using reference TRBV5-5 and TRBJ2-1 for the parts outside the CDR3, the full variable domain is DAGVTQSPTHLIKTRGQQVTLRCSPISGHKSVSWYQQVLGQGPQFIFQYYEKEERGRGNFPDRFSARQFPNYSSELNVNALLLGDSALYLCASRKDRVDEQFFGPGTRLTVL.

V is TRBV30 and J is TRBJ2-6; 7 bases agree with TRBD1. The V gene's germline CDR1 is GTSNPN and CDR2 SVGIG (reference sequence). The ends lost 0 bases at V and 0 bases at J; junction bases unmatched: 8. The CDR3 is made up of 18 amino acids. The CDR3 spells CAWSVRGRGSSGANVLTF. In DNA form, the CDR3 reads TGTGCCTGGAGTGTACGGGGCAGGGGGTCCTCTGGGGCCAACGTCCTGACTTTC.

The chain carries TRBV3-1 (or the pseudogene TRBV3-2) and TRBJ2-1; possible D gene TRBD1, 5 bases. Germline V gene data show CDR1 as LGHDT and CDR2 as YNNKEL (reference sequence). CDR3 length: 11 amino acids. The germline V and J ends were trimmed by 5 bases and 9 bases, with 8 bases remaining between them. CDR3: CASSIRAEQFF. The CDR3 DNA reads as TGTGCCAGCAGCATCAGGGCTGAGCAGTTCTTC.

This rearrangement joins TRBV5-8 to TRBJ2-1; 9 positions match TRBD2. The CDR3 consists of 16 residues. The V and J ends lost 0 bases and 2 bases, in that order; junction bases with no gene match: 3. The germline CDR1 and CDR2 sequences are SGHTS and YDEGEE. Here the CDR3 reads CASSLGRGGTYNEQFF. CDR3 sequence (DNA): TGTGCCAGCAGCTTGGGGCGGGGGGGTACCTACAATGAGCAGTTCTTC.

In DNA, the CDR3 is TGTGCCAGCTGGGGGACAGGGGGTAATCAGCCCCAGCATTTT. Protein sequence: CASWGTGGNQPQHF. This sequence joins TRBV19 and TRBJ1-5; 11 bases fit TRBD1. V was pared by 9 bases and J by 4 bases, with 5 bases of the junction left unmatched. Germline CDR1 LNHDA, CDR2 SQIVND (reference sequence). The CDR3 contains 14 residues.

The genes are TRBV29-1 and TRBJ1-2; no reliable D call. Trimming removed 7 bases from V and 8 bases from J, with 17 bases in between. The V gene's germline CDR1 is SQVTM and CDR2 ANQGSEA. The CDR3 extends over 12 amino acids. The CDR3 nucleotides are TGCAGCGCATCACGGTCTCGGGGAGGCTACACCTTC. This gives the protein CSASRSRGGYTF.

The genes are TRBV12-3 or TRBV12-4 and TRBJ1-1; perhaps TRBD1 as D (5 bases). V was shortened by 2 bases and J by 7 bases, with 8 bases between the two germline ends. This CDR3 has 12 residues. CDR3 DNA: TGTGCCAGCAGTTTAAGGGGCTTTGAAGCTTTCTTT. It is translated as CASSLRGFEAFF.

The chain carries TRBV5-1 and TRBJ1-2; 7 positions match TRBD1. Germline CDR1 SGHRS, CDR2 YFSETQ. The CDR3 runs 14 residues. The trim removed 2 bases at V and 3 bases at J, leaving 4 bases unmatched. The CDR3 DNA follows: TGCGCCAGCAGCTTTACCGGGACAGACTATGGCTACACCTTC. It specifies CASSFTGTDYGYTF.

The chain employs TRBV5-3 and TRBJ2-7, with 7 bases lining up with TRBD1. TRBV5-3 is known as an ORF, though its function is uncertain. The CDR3 loop spans 16 amino acids. The V gene end was trimmed by 0 bases and the J gene end by 0 bases; junction bases not matched to a gene: 6. The CDR3 here is CARSLAGTVSSYEQYF. The CDR3 nucleotides are TGTGCCAGAAGCTTGGCCGGGACAGTCAGCTCCTACGAGCAGTACTTC.

The chain has TRBV11-2 and TRBJ1-1; no clear D gene. The length of the CDR3 is 15 residues. V was pared by 0 bases and J by 0 bases, with 8 bases between. In germline, CDR1 is SGHAT, CDR2 FQNNGV. CDR3 DNA: TGTGCCAGCAGCTTAGATCCGGGGATGAACACTGAAGCTTTCTTT. Translating gives CASSLDPGMNTEAFF.

The V gene is TRBV30, the J gene TRBJ2-6; maybe TRBD1 (7 bases). With 8 bases removed from V and 4 bases from J, the gap between germline ends came to 15 bases. The CDR3 covers 14 residues. The V gene's germline CDR1 is GTSNPN and CDR2 SVGIG (reference sequence). CDR3 in amino acids: CALRGVSGANVLTF. The CDR3 DNA follows: TGTGCCCTCAGGGGGGTTTCGGGGGCCAACGTCCTGACTTTC. Full variable domain (outside the CDR3, taken from reference TRBV30 and TRBJ2-6): SQTIHQWPATLVQPVGSPLSLECTVEGTSNPNLYWYRQAAGRGLQLLFYSVGIGQISSEVPQNLSASRPQDRQFILSSKKLLLSDSGFYLCALRGVSGANVLTFGAGSRLTVL.

CDR3 sequence reads: CASSPRKQDNSPLHF. Written as DNA, the CDR3 is TGTGCCAGCAGCCCCCGAAAGCAGGATAATTCACCCCTCCACTTT. The chain couples TRBV5-5 to TRBJ1-6, with D hard to call. The CDR3 is 15 amino acids. Germline lookup yields CDR1 SGHKS and CDR2 YYEKEE (reference sequence). The germline V and J ends were trimmed by 4 bases and 5 bases, with 13 bases remaining between them.

The chain uses TRBV19 and TRBJ2-1; TRBD1 matches 9 bases. The CDR3 extends over 19 amino acids. The V segment lost 1 base and the J segment 0 bases; nucleotides outside the gene matches: 10. Germline loops: CDR1 LNHDA, CDR2 SQIVND (reference sequence). Written as DNA, the CDR3 is TGTGCCAGTAGTATAGCGGGACAGGGTTCCCCGAGCTCCTACAATGAGCAGTTCTTC. Translating gives CASSIAGQGSPSSYNEQFF.

The rearrangement uses TRBV5-1 and TRBJ2-2; TRBD1 is a possible D gene (5 bases). The CDR3 totals 17 residues. Looked up from germline, CDR1 is SGHRS and CDR2 is YFSETQ. Trimming took off 3 bases at V and 1 base at J, with 16 bases between the two ends. This chain's CDR3 is CASSYSHPQGNTGELFF. The CDR3 coding sequence is TGCGCCAGCAGCTACAGTCACCCCCAGGGGAACACCGGGGAGCTGTTTTTT.

The rearrangement uses TRBV5-1 and TRBJ1-1; TRBD1 agrees at 8 bases. The CDR3 sequence is 16 residues long. Unmatched junction bases numbered 5, after V lost 0 bases and J lost 1 base. Germline lookup yields CDR1 SGHRS and CDR2 YFSETQ. The DNA of the CDR3 is TGCGCCAGCAGCTTGGAAACCGGGACAGGGAACACTGAAGCTTTCTTT. It encodes CASSLETGTGNTEAFF.

The chain employs TRBV6-5 and TRBJ2-5; TRBD2 agrees at 8 bases. Germline values: CDR1 MNHEY, CDR2 SVGAGI. Germline trimming cut 10 bases from V and 1 base from J; bases unmatched to any gene: 8. The CDR3 is made up of 14 amino acids. The CDR3 loop reads CATGGGWIQETQYF. The CDR3 bases are TGTGCCACCGGGGGGGGCTGGATCCAAGAGACCCAGTACTTC.

The chain couples TRBV7-9 to TRBJ1-1; D unclear. V lost 7 bases to trimming and J lost 11 bases, with 20 bases between them. Per germline, CDR1 SEHNR and CDR2 FQNEAQ (reference sequence). This CDR3 is built from 13 residues. CDR3 DNA: TGTGCCAGCACCCCCAGGCGGGCGGGAGAGGCTTTCTTT. It translates to CASTPRRAGEAFF. The variable domain in full, with the rest retrieved from reference TRBV7-9 and TRBJ1-1, is DTGVSQNPRHKITKRGQNVTFRCDPISEHNRLYWYRQTLGQGPEFLTYFQNEAQLEKSRLLSDRFSAERPKGSFSTLEIQRTEQGDSAMYLCASTPRRAGEAFFGQGTRLTVV.

This rearrangement joins TRBV6-2 or TRBV6-3 to TRBJ2-7; 7 nucleotides match TRBD1. Trimming cost V 6 bases and J 6 bases; bases outside gene matches: 8. Germline CDR1 reads MNHEY; CDR2 reads SVGEGT. The CDR3 is 13 residues long. The CDR3: CASRPTGASEQYF. The CDR3 nucleotides are TGTGCCAGCAGGCCTACAGGGGCGAGCGAGCAGTACTTC.

The chain couples TRBV19 to TRBJ1-1; D is perhaps TRBD1 (5 bases). The CDR3 spans 15 residues. Trimming cost V 7 bases and J 1 base, with 16 bases left between them. Germline V lookup: CDR1 LNHDA, CDR2 SQIVND (reference sequence). In DNA form, the CDR3 reads TGTGCCAGTACGGGGGGTCGACACTCGAACACTGAAGCTTTCTTT. As protein: CASTGGRHSNTEAFF.

The CDR3 DNA is TGTGCCAGCAGCTTTGGGACAGGGTACGGCTACGAGCAGTACTTC. Amino acid sequence: CASSFGTGYGYEQYF. The chain couples TRBV5-6 to TRBJ2-7; 9 bases align to TRBD1. The CDR3 loop spans 15 amino acids. The V segment lost 2 bases and the J segment 3 bases; nucleotides outside the gene matches: 6. Germline CDR1 reads SGHDT; CDR2 reads YYEEEE.